The 5 T cell receptor beta chains below were found in one sample sequenced in a study of T-cell reconstitution after alpha-beta-depleted transplantation in children. Study findings and constraints: Once a year had passed after transplant, T-cell counts and diversity came mostly from newly produced T cells.

Researchers prepared the TCRbeta library using unique molecular identifiers, the study reports. A single record per CDR3 protein comes from TCRdb applying MiXCR to the PCR reads. Seen here are 330,000 or so distinct CDR3 sequences, around 7.3% observed once, and the top ten hold approximately 9.6%. These receptors are not linked to any known antigen. The sequencing used peripheral blood, collected 360 days after TCRalphabeta/CD19-depleted stem cell transplant. All receptors come from a female patient younger than 10 who had a stem cell transplant for Fanconi anemia, so the T cells may come from the graft donor.

This clonotype has at least ten counts. V and J are TRBV20-1 and TRBJ2-2; possibly TRBD2 for D (6 bases). CDR1 is DFQATT, CDR2 SNEGSKA, per germline (reference sequence). The V and J ends lost 3 bases and 5 bases respectively, with 10 bases between them. The length of the CDR3 is 13 residues. The CDR3 here is CSASGGSTGELFF. The CDR3 bases are TGCAGTGCTAGCGGGGGTAGTACCGGGGAGCTGTTTTTT.

This clonotype was counted a few times. V is TRBV10-3 and J is TRBJ1-1; no clear D. Per the germline V gene, CDR1 is ENHRY and CDR2 is SYGVKD. Trimming took 2 bases from V and 0 from J, leaving 10 bases between them. The CDR3 runs 15 residues. CDR3 region: CAISEDPTLNTEAFF. As DNA, the CDR3 is TGTGCCATCAGTGAGGACCCGACTTTGAACACTGAAGCTTTCTTT.

V and J are TRBV11-2 and TRBJ1-4, with 11 nucleotides matching TRBD1. The CDR3 length is 15 residues. Germline trimming cut 1 base from V and 8 bases from J; bases unmatched to any gene: 3. The germline V gene has CDR1 SGHAT and CDR2 FQNNGV. The CDR3 nucleotides are TGTGCCAGCAGCTTAGTGGACAGGGGGCGAGAAAAACTGTTTTTT. Translating it yields CASSLVDRGREKLFF.

With respect to this clonotype: The final CDR3 position lacks the conserved phenylalanine or tryptophan, pointing to a likely read error. The chain carries TRBV6-5 and TRBJ1-3; no clear D. CDR3 length equals 14 residues. The V end lost 2 bases, the J end lost 2 bases, and 7 bases lay between the germline ends. Germline CDR1 MNHEY, CDR2 SVGAGI. The CDR3 is CASSYKYPGNTIYY. The CDR3 bases are TGTGCCAGCAGTTACAAATACCCTGGAAACACCATATATTAT.

The chain combines TRBV11-2 with TRBJ1-2; D is unresolved. V was pared by 2 bases and J by 0 bases, with 34 bases between. Germline V CDR1 and CDR2: SGHAT, FQNNGV. This CDR3 spans 23 amino acids. The CDR3 DNA sequence: TGTGCCAGCAGCTTAAATCCGTCCGGGCCGCGACACCCGACCCGTTTAGCTAACTATGGCTACACCTTC. Protein: CASSLNPSGPRHPTRLANYGYTF.